One and the same sample provided the 19 T cell receptor beta chains below, sequenced in a study of blood T cell repertoires in COVID-19. Measured with immunoSEQ multiplex PCR; TCRdb has only the in-frame clones, and not every one. The table records a few hundred thousand clones, about nine tenths of them present only once. Sequencing used PBMCs or T cells enriched from blood (not recorded which). Receptors originate from a human donor in a cohort exposed to, infected with or recovered from COVID-19 (not recorded which). The donor label of this sample is uncertain.

The rearrangement links TRBV4-2 to TRBJ2-7; D not resolved. Germline CDR1 and CDR2: LGHNA and YNFKEQ. This CDR3 has 12 amino acids. V was clipped by 0 bases and J by 7 bases, with 7 bases between them. The DNA of the CDR3 is TGTGCCAGCAGCCAAGATCTGAGAGAGCAGTACTTC. It yields the protein CASSQDLREQYF.

The rearrangement uses TRBV2 and TRBJ2-7, with D maybe TRBD1 (6 bases). This CDR3 contains 14 residues. Germline V gene lookup returns CDR1 SNHLY and CDR2 FYNNEI. Trimming pared 7 bases from V and 3 bases from J, leaving 16 bases between. The CDR3 region has the DNA TGTGCCAGCACCCTTAATCCAGGGGACTACGAGCAGTACTTC. Protein: CASTLNPGDYEQYF.

The chain joins TRBV2 to TRBJ1-2; 9 bases match TRBD1. V lost 5 bases to trimming and J lost 4 bases; unmatched junction nucleotides: 5. The CDR3 extends over 14 amino acids. Germline assignment: CDR1 SNHLY and CDR2 FYNNEI. The CDR3 is CASSPQTGGYGYTF. In nucleotides, the CDR3 is TGTGCCAGCAGTCCCCAGACAGGGGGCTATGGCTACACCTTC.

The chain combines TRBV9 with TRBJ1-4; D ambiguous. From germline, CDR1 is SGDLS and CDR2 YYNGEE. This CDR3 comprises 14 residues. V lost 2 bases and J lost 0, with 5 bases in between. This CDR3 is CASSVSTTNEKLFF. In DNA, the CDR3 is TGTGCCAGCAGCGTTTCCACAACTAATGAAAAACTGTTTTTT.

V gene TRBV19 combines with J gene TRBJ2-5; 10 bases map to TRBD1. The CDR3 totals 15 residues. J lost 4 bases, V lost 3 bases, and 5 bases had no gene match. Germline assignment: CDR1 LNHDA and CDR2 SQIVND (reference sequence). The CDR3: CASSMRQGAGETQYF. CDR3 in DNA: TGTGCCAGTAGTATGCGACAGGGGGCGGGAGAGACCCAGTACTTC.

The chain uses TRBV5-1 and TRBJ2-7; 7 bases fit TRBD1. CDR1 and CDR2 from the germline V gene are SGHRS and YFSETQ. The CDR3 loop spans 13 amino acids. Unmatched junction bases numbered 6, after V lost 3 bases and J lost 6 bases. CDR3 region: CASSSRGQIEQYF. Written as DNA, the CDR3 is TGCGCCAGCAGCTCAAGGGGGCAGATCGAGCAGTACTTC. The complete variable domain, with remaining parts taken from reference TRBV5-1 and TRBJ2-7, reads KAGVTQTPRYLIKTRGQQVTLSCSPISGHRSVSWYQQTPGQGLQFLFEYFSETQRNKGNFPGRFSGRQFSNSRSEMNVSTLELGDSALYLCASSSRGQIEQYFGPGTRLTVT.

This clone was seen a single time. The gene calls are TRBV30 and TRBJ2-1; 7 nucleotides align to TRBD2. V was pared by 4 bases and J by 4 bases, with 1 base of the junction left unmatched. The germline V gene has CDR1 GTSNPN and CDR2 SVGIG (reference sequence). The CDR3 consists of 12 residues. CDR3 coding DNA: TGTGCCTGGACGCGGGGGTACAATGAGCAGTTCTTC. This translates into CAWTRGYNEQFF. Combining the CDR3 with reference TRBV30 and TRBJ2-1 gives the whole variable domain SQTIHQWPATLVQPVGSPLSLECTVEGTSNPNLYWYRQAAGRGLQLLFYSVGIGQISSEVPQNLSASRPQDRQFILSSKKLLLSDSGFYLCAWTRGYNEQFFGPGTRLTVL.

Here the CDR3 reads CASSLQGLRTEAFF. CDR3 nucleotides: TGCGCCAGCAGCTTACAGGGGCTAAGGACTGAAGCTTTCTTT. The chain couples TRBV5-1 to TRBJ1-1; 7 bases map to TRBD1. There are 14 residues in the CDR3. V trimming: 2 bases; J trimming: 5 bases; junction bases outside the gene matches: 6. Germline CDR1 SGHRS, CDR2 YFSETQ.

The chain is built from TRBV2 and TRBJ2-3; 7 nucleotides align to TRBD1. This CDR3 spans 13 amino acids. CDR1 and CDR2 (germline): SNHLY, FYNNEI. The V segment lost 9 bases and the J segment 0 bases; nucleotides outside the gene matches: 3. The CDR3 DNA reads TGTGCCAGGGGGACAGCTAGCACAGATACGCAGTATTTT. Translating gives CARGTASTDTQYF.

This clone was seen only once. The chain uses TRBV11-2 and TRBJ1-6; no definite D call. Germline CDR1 SGHAT, CDR2 FQNNGV. CDR3 size: 13 residues. V lost 0 bases, J lost 11 bases, and 8 bases lay in between. CDR3 sequence (DNA): TGTGCCAGCAGCTTAGATCGGGGAGCACCCCTCCACTTT. Its translation: CASSLDRGAPLHF.

This sequence joins TRBV6-5 and TRBJ1-4; 10 bases agree with TRBD1. With 6 bases clipped from V and 8 bases from J, the junction kept 6 bases outside the gene matches. The length of the CDR3 is 14 residues. Germline-derived CDR1 and CDR2 are MNHEY and SVGAGI. CDR3 sequence: CASRRTGGDEKLFF. DNA of the CDR3: TGTGCCAGCAGACGGACAGGGGGGGACGAAAAACTGTTTTTT.

V usage is TRBV4-1 and J usage is TRBJ1-5, with 7 bases lining up with TRBD1. The CDR3 runs to 16 residues. Germline CDR1 reads MGHRA; CDR2 reads YSYEKL. J was trimmed by 1 base and V by 5 bases; bases with no gene match: 8. The DNA of the CDR3 is TGCGCCAGCAGCTTCGGGGCGACAGGGAGCAATCAGCCCCAGCATTTT. Protein product: CASSFGATGSNQPQHF.

There are a few counts of this clone. This chain connects TRBV19 to TRBJ1-5, with 10 bases aligning to TRBD1. V dropped 4 bases and J dropped 0; count of bases not matched to a gene: 6. This CDR3 is 17 amino acids long. Germline V gene lookup returns CDR1 LNHDA and CDR2 SQIVND (reference sequence). This CDR3 reads CASSNPGQGNSNQPQHF. DNA for the CDR3: TGTGCCAGTAGTAACCCGGGACAGGGGAATAGCAATCAGCCCCAGCATTTT. The full variable domain, completed using reference TRBV19 and TRBJ1-5, is DGGITQSPKYLFRKEGQNVTLSCEQNLNHDAMYWYRQDPGQGLRLIYYSQIVNDFQKGDIAEGYSVSREKKESFPLTVTSAQKNPTAFYLCASSNPGQGNSNQPQHFGDGTRLSIL.

J is TRBJ1-2 and V is TRBV5-1; D is unclear. With 7 bases removed from V and 0 bases from J, the gap between germline ends came to 16 bases. CDR3 length: 15 residues. Germline loops: CDR1 SGHRS, CDR2 YFSETQ. The CDR3 DNA reads TGCGCCAGCTACCCCGGGCGGGGATCTAACTATGGCTACACCTTC. Protein: CASYPGRGSNYGYTF.

The chain joins TRBV4-1 to TRBJ2-5, with 8 bases that match TRBD1. The ends lost 5 bases at V and 4 bases at J; junction bases unmatched: 9. This CDR3 region has 15 residues. In germline, CDR1 is MGHRA, CDR2 YSYEKL. CDR3 sequence (DNA): TGCGCCAGCAGCTCAGACAGGGGAGGAGGAGAGACCCAGTACTTC. It translates to CASSSDRGGGETQYF.

The V and J genes are TRBV7-2 and TRBJ2-3; a weak D match, TRBD2 (7 bases). V dropped 4 bases and J dropped 1 base, with 15 bases sitting between them. The germline CDR1 and CDR2 sequences are SGHTA and FQGNSA. CDR3 length: 16 residues. The chain's CDR3 is CASSSPRGARTDTQYF. The CDR3, as DNA: TGTGCCAGCAGCTCCCCCCGGGGGGCCCGCACAGATACGCAGTATTTT.

The J gene is TRBJ2-1, the V gene TRBV6-5; D remains ambiguous. V was shortened by 0 bases and J by 5 bases, with 8 bases between the two germline ends. Per the germline V gene, CDR1 is MNHEY and CDR2 is SVGAGI. The CDR3 runs to 14 residues. In DNA form, the CDR3 reads TGTGCCAGCAGTTACTCGCCAGACAACAATGAGCAGTTCTTC. Protein: CASSYSPDNNEQFF.

V and J are TRBV4-3 and TRBJ2-2; D is possibly TRBD2 (6 bases). The CDR3 consists of 16 residues. Germline V CDR1 and CDR2: LGHNA, YSLEER. The V end was cut by 1 base, the J end by 1 base, with 10 bases between. CDR3 loop: CASSQAVGRNTGELFF. The CDR3 bases are TGCGCCAGCAGCCAAGCCGTCGGGAGGAACACCGGGGAGCTGTTTTTT.

This chain uses TRBV7-9 with TRBJ1-3; D call uncertain. The CDR3 runs to 12 residues. Germline CDR1 reads SEHNR; CDR2 reads FQNEAQ (reference sequence). Trimming took off 1 base at V and 7 bases at J, with 5 bases between the two ends. DNA for the CDR3: TGTGCCAGCAGCTTAGACGGGAACACCATATATTTT. It translates to CASSLDGNTIYF.